This T cell receptor (beta chain) was sequenced during a study of T cell responses to AZD1222 COVID-19 vaccine. Study observations and caveats: Seropositive AZD1222 recipients at baseline numbered only five to seven. Receipt of two AZD1222 doses was followed by a rise in Spike-specific TCR breadth and depth. Spike-wide vaccine-associated CD4 TCRs dominated at 160-218 and 743-854. Every sample of the repertoires postdated the peak T cell response.

In germline, CDR1 is KGHSH, CDR2 LQKENI. This CDR3 region has 15 residues. Unmatched junction bases numbered 8, after V lost 4 bases and J lost 7 bases. On this clone itself: Its antigen is unknown.

The protocol was immunoSEQ multiplex PCR, while the TCRdb copy is restricted to in-frame clones and leaves out a portion. The repertoire holds 95,000 to 100,000 clones, with about 86% as singletons. The sequence derives from an adult in good health. This chain joins TRBV18 and TRBJ2-2, with TRBD1 matching over 8 bases. The specimen was peripheral blood, collected on day 0 of AZD1222 vaccination. The CDR3 sequence is CASSREGQESGELFF. CDR3 nucleotides: TGTGCCAGCTCACGAGAGGGACAGGAGAGCGGGGAGCTGTTTTTT.